The TCR beta chain described here comes from a study of control samples from healthy donors and cancer patients. Clones were read by immunoSEQ multiplex PCR, and TCRdb kept only the in-frame ones, dropping some. The repertoire holds approximately 120,000 clones, with 90% as singletons. The germline V gene has CDR1 KGHSH and CDR2 LQKENI. The length of the CDR3 is 14 residues. V dropped 6 bases and J dropped 5; count of bases not matched to a gene: 8. This chain uses TRBV18 with TRBJ2-7; 9 bases are a match to TRBD1. The sequenced sample consisted of blood. This TCR came from a human donor in good health. The donor label of this sample is uncertain. The CDR3 DNA is TGTGCCAGCTCGCCAGGGACAGGGAGAAACGAGCAGTACTTC. This codes for CASSPGTGRNEQYF. Using reference TRBV18 and TRBJ2-7 for the parts outside the CDR3, the full variable domain is NAGVMQNPRHLVRRRGQEARLRCSPMKGHSHVYWYRQLPEEGLKFMVYLQKENIIDESGMPKERFSAEFPKEGPSILRIQQVVRGDSAAYFCASSPGTGRNEQYFGPGTRLTVT.